Given below is one T cell receptor (beta chain) in context. The germline gives CDR1 SEHNR, CDR2 FQNEAQ (reference sequence). This CDR3 region has 14 residues. The junction had 11 bases not matched to a gene; V was cut back by 6 bases and J by 8 bases. The data belong to a study of blood T cell repertoires in COVID-19. Across the study: Spain, Italy and the United States supplied samples that represented acute and convalescent COVID-19.

In the original processing: Quantification of nucleated cells was approximated via reference gene primer amplification. The repertoire was sequenced with immunoSEQ multiplex PCR; TCRdb's copy has only in-frame clones and lacks some. V and J calls and clone size are those listed in that table; D and trimming were worked out from the DNA. The repertoire holds just over 70,000 clones, 80% seen once, with roughly 18% in the top ten. The specimen was peripheral blood. The chain couples TRBV7-9 to TRBJ1-2; TRBD1 aligns across 8 bases. The clonotype comes from a man in his 70s who had recovered from COVID-19. The CDR3 spells CASRGRQGAGGYTF. The CDR3, as DNA: TGTGCCAGCAGGGGGAGGCAGGGGGCCGGAGGCTACACCTTC.